This T cell receptor beta chain comes out of a study of T cell clonotyping in hematopoietic cell transplantation (dated by TCRdb to the early 2020s). Looking at the study overall: A total of roughly 150 blood samples were collected in the study from roughly 32 consecutive transplant recipients and their related donors. Patient recruitment ran from 2015 to January 2017, and follow-up continued until September 2020 or death. What the work shows at the level of the full study, not this receptor alone: Just a small fraction of recipient repertoires overlapped with donor repertoires, and more than 97% appeared de novo at the given depth. Broader posttransplant TCR repertoire diversity was predicted by donor and pretransplant recipient Inverse Simpson Index values. The sample size was limited, and CD4 and CD8 repertoire contributions could not be separated because cells were not sorted. Recipient TCR diversity fell after transplant, with pathologically expanded clonotypes rising progressively from day 30 to day 180.

Of note for this clone: Its antigen is still unknown. Nothing much larger sits one base from this clone, and base qualities are not available.

CDR1 and CDR2, looked up from the germline V gene, are SGHTS and YDEGEE. The CDR3, from cysteine to phenylalanine, totals 14 residues. CDR3 DNA only is kept here, 42 bases in frame from base 1. V loses 2 bases of germline sequence and J loses 5 bases, and the interval between the two ends is 12 bases. The immunoSEQ assay, a bias-controlled multiplex PCR with V- and J-specific primers, was used to amplify TCR beta CDR3 regions from genomic DNA. In a second PCR step, the CDR3 amplicons were tagged with a proprietary barcode plus Illumina adapter sequences. CDR3 libraries were sequenced on an Illumina MiSeq instrument. The original pipeline was this. immunoSEQ Analyzer 3.0 was used for export and quality control, with R Bioconductor and Immunarch used for downstream analyses. Repertoire metrics were calculated using only productive rearrangements within the normalized downsampled data set. Pathologically expanded clonotypes were defined as those larger than 5 templates in the normalized cohort. Repertoire diversity was measured with the Inverse Simpson Index. To capture all clonotypes, the CMV-specificity analyses were run on the non-normalized data set. TCRdb retrieved this table from immuneACCESS and kept in-frame rearrangements only. Not all clones are present; in checked studies, unresolved V genes account for under half, and no reason is known for the remainder. V, J and clone size reflect that table, while D and trimming were determined from the DNA. Recorded for this sample are a few thousand clones; about 85% of them occurred a single time. The top ten constitute roughly 20% of the sample.

Taken with the paper, the label for time point translates to: 180 days after allo-HCT. Blood from recipients was drawn roughly 28 days before transplant, then again at days 30, 100 and 180 after transplant. Nuclei Lysis Solution was used to extract genomic DNA from fresh or cryopreserved unfractionated peripheral blood mononuclear cells. Sequencing used peripheral blood mononuclear cells, obtained 180 days after allogeneic stem cell transplant. The sequence joins TRBV5-8 to TRBJ2-3, with the D gene not clear enough to name. This TCR derives from a male patient aged 55 to 70 who had an allogeneic stem cell transplant from an unrelated donor, so T cells may come from the graft donor. Some clones in this sample may be carry-over from other donors' samples. The nucleotide sequence reads as follows: TGTGCCAGCAGCTTAGGTGTGTCGGTAGATACGCAGTATTTT. Its translation is CASSLGVSVDTQYF.